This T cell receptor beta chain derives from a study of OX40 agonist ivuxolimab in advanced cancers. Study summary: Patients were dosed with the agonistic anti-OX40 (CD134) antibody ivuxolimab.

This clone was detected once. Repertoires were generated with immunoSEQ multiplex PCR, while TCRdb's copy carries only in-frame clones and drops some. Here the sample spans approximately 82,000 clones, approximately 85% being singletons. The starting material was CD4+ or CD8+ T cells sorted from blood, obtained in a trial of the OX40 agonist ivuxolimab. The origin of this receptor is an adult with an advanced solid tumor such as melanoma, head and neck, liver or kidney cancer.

DNA for the CDR3: TGTGCCAGCAGTTTTGGCGGGGGGGCCAGGGAGACCCAGTACTTC. Protein product: CASSFGGGARETQYF. The gene calls are TRBV28 and TRBJ2-5, with 9 bases lining up with TRBD2. Germline CDR1 MDHEN, CDR2 SYDVKM. CDR3 size: 15 residues. V was clipped by 3 bases and J by 5 bases; unmatched bases: 7.